The 16 T cell receptor beta chains in this list originate from one sample, sequenced in a study of cytomegalovirus exposure and HLA in healthy donors. Assay: immunoSEQ multiplex PCR; the TCRdb copy retains only in-frame clones and omits some. The sample has 100,000 to 150,000 clones; about 96% are singletons. The sequencing input was PBMCs. The source is a man between 18 and 35 years old in good health and CMV-seronegative.

About this clone: This sample also contains other DNA sequences that code for the same CDR3. This rearrangement joins TRBV7-2 to TRBJ2-7; 10 nucleotides match TRBD2. V shed 5 bases and J 1 base; nucleotides not matched to a gene: 5. The V gene's germline CDR1 is SGHTA and CDR2 FQGNSA. This CDR3 comprises 15 residues. DNA of the CDR3: TGTGCCAGCAGCCCCCGGACTAGCGGATCCTACGAGCAGTACTTC. The encoded protein is CASSPRTSGSYEQYF.

The chain has TRBV30 and TRBJ1-1; 8 nucleotides align to TRBD1. V shed 1 base and J 5 bases; nucleotides not matched to a gene: 6. The CDR3 is 14 amino acids. CDR1 and CDR2 from the germline V gene are GTSNPN and SVGIG (reference sequence). CDR3 coding DNA: TGTGCCTGGAGTGGAGGACAGGGTATAACTGAAGCTTTCTTT. Protein product: CAWSGGQGITEAFF.

V and J are TRBV19 and TRBJ2-7, with 7 nucleotides matching TRBD1. CDR1 is LNHDA, CDR2 SQIVND, per germline (reference sequence). V lost 10 bases and J lost 4; bases outside the gene matches: 10. This CDR3 region has 13 residues. The chain's CDR3 is CATRQGGSYEQYF. The CDR3 coding sequence is TGTGCCACCCGACAGGGTGGATCGTACGAGCAGTACTTC.

The chain links TRBV6-6 to TRBJ2-4, with unresolved D. Trimming shortened V by 8 bases and J by 0 bases, and 8 bases separated the two germline ends. Looked up from germline, CDR1 is MNHNY and CDR2 is SVGAGI (reference sequence). CDR3 size: 13 residues. CDR3 DNA sequence: TGTGCCAGCGTTGAGCTAGCCAAAAACATTCAGTACTTC. Translation gives CASVELAKNIQYF.

The chain couples TRBV4-3 to TRBJ2-2; D remains ambiguous. V was trimmed by 1 base and J by 0 bases, leaving 15 bases between them. Germline V CDR1 and CDR2: LGHNA, YSLEER. The CDR3 is 18 amino acids. The CDR3 reads CASSQVGAYLANTGELFF. The CDR3 DNA reads TGCGCCAGCAGCCAAGTAGGAGCTTACCTTGCGAACACCGGGGAGCTGTTTTTT.

The chain links TRBV10-3 to TRBJ1-2; D is unclear. V lost 4 bases, J lost 8 bases, and 14 bases lay in between. The V gene's germline CDR1 is ENHRY and CDR2 SYGVKD. The CDR3 consists of 13 residues. The CDR3, as DNA: TGTGCCATCAGTGGCACAGCTTTTGAGGGCTACACCTTC. This gives the protein CAISGTAFEGYTF.

The V call is TRBV28, the J call TRBJ2-1; D is unclear. This CDR3 comprises 12 residues. V lost 6 bases, J lost 3 bases, and 6 bases lay in between. Per germline, CDR1 MDHEN and CDR2 SYDVKM. CDR3 sequence: CASSPGYNEQFF. CDR3 nucleotides: TGTGCCAGCAGCCCCGGCTACAATGAGCAGTTCTTC.

In DNA, the CDR3 is TGTGCCAGCAGCGTAGTCTTCGGTAACACCGGGGAGCTGTTTTTT. Its protein product is CASSVVFGNTGELFF. J is TRBJ2-2 and V is TRBV9; D call uncertain. Germline V CDR1 and CDR2: SGDLS, YYNGEE. Trimming removed 0 bases at V and 2 bases at J, with 8 bases between. This CDR3 region has 15 residues.

This chain connects TRBV5-6 to TRBJ2-6; a possible D gene is TRBD1 (6 bases). Trimming stripped 6 bases from V and 0 bases from J, with 16 bases between. Germline V lookup: CDR1 SGHDT, CDR2 YYEEEE. The CDR3 covers 17 residues. The CDR3 protein is CASTPGRGSSGANVLTF. As DNA, the CDR3 is TGTGCCAGCACCCCGGGCAGGGGTTCCTCTGGGGCCAACGTCCTGACTTTC.

V usage is TRBV28 and J usage is TRBJ1-1; D may be TRBD1 (6 bases). The CDR3 consists of 15 residues. The germline V and J ends were trimmed by 4 bases and 4 bases, with 16 bases remaining between them. Germline CDR1 MDHEN, CDR2 SYDVKM. The CDR3 loop reads CASSSGGGRGTEAFF. Written as DNA, the CDR3 is TGTGCCAGCAGTTCGGGCGGGGGGCGAGGCACTGAAGCTTTCTTT. The entire variable domain, with the rest obtained from reference TRBV28 and TRBJ1-1, is as follows: DVKVTQSSRYLVKRTGEKVFLECVQDMDHENMFWYRQDPGLGLRLIYFSYDVKMKEKGDIPEGYSVSREKKERFSLILESASTNQTSMYLCASSSGGGRGTEAFFGQGTRLTVV.

On this clone itself: Other DNA sequences of this sample code for an identical CDR3. The rearrangement uses TRBV28 and TRBJ2-7, with TRBD2 matching 7 bases. Trimming cost V 3 bases and J 1 base; bases outside gene matches: 0. Germline assignment: CDR1 MDHEN and CDR2 SYDVKM. The length of the CDR3 is 13 residues. CDR3 loop: CASSLGGSYEQYF. In nucleotides, the CDR3 is TGTGCCAGCAGTTTGGGGGGGTCCTACGAGCAGTACTTC.

The chain is built from TRBV29-1 and TRBJ1-1; tentative D call: TRBD1 (6 bases). There are 12 residues in the CDR3. Between the trimmed V and J ends, which lost 5 bases and 4 bases, there was a span of 11 bases. Germline V gives CDR1 SQVTM, CDR2 ANQGSEA. The CDR3: CSVLGQPTEAFF. The CDR3 DNA is TGCAGCGTTTTAGGACAGCCCACTGAAGCTTTCTTT.

This sequence joins TRBV5-1 and TRBJ2-6, with 10 bases lining up with TRBD1. CDR1 and CDR2 from the germline V gene are SGHRS and YFSETQ. This CDR3 has 20 residues. J was trimmed by 4 bases and V by 0 bases; bases with no gene match: 13. The CDR3 sequence: CASSLALLRDRGSGANVLTF. Here the CDR3 DNA reads TGCGCCAGCAGCTTGGCCTTACTCCGGGACAGGGGTTCCGGGGCCAACGTCCTGACTTTC.

This clone was found once. In DNA, the CDR3 is TGCAGCGTACAGGGGCCGGGGCCCCAGCATTTT. Translation gives CSVQGPGPQHF. V gene TRBV29-1 combines with J gene TRBJ1-5, with 7 bases identical to TRBD1. V was pared by 6 bases and J by 9 bases, with 5 bases of the junction left unmatched. The CDR3 length is 11 residues. Looked up from germline, CDR1 is SQVTM and CDR2 is ANQGSEA. The full variable domain, completed using reference TRBV29-1 and TRBJ1-5, is SAVISQKPSRDICQRGTSLTIQCQVDSQVTMMFWYRQQPGQSLTLIATANQGSEATYESGFVIDKFPISRPNLTFSTLTVSNMSPEDSSIYLCSVQGPGPQHFGDGTRLSIL.

The chain joins TRBV7-2 to TRBJ1-2; D unclear. Germline V gene lookup returns CDR1 SGHTA and CDR2 FQGNSA. This CDR3 spans 13 amino acids. V was trimmed by 0 bases and J by 10 bases, leaving 12 bases between them. CDR3 sequence reads: CASSLAGVPDYTF. CDR3 nucleotide sequence: TGTGCCAGCAGCTTAGCCGGGGTTCCAGACTACACCTTC.

The chain recombines TRBV15 with TRBJ2-7; 10 nucleotides align to TRBD2. This CDR3 region has 16 residues. The V and J ends lost 3 bases and 1 base, in that order; junction bases with no gene match: 6. Germline assignment: CDR1 LNHNV and CDR2 YYDKDF (reference sequence). CDR3 residues: CATSRGLTSGSYEQYF. The CDR3 DNA reads TGTGCCACCAGCAGGGGGCTGACTAGCGGGTCCTACGAGCAGTACTTC.